This record covers a single T cell receptor (beta chain). Its antigen is unidentified. The template was genomic DNA from peripheral blood, not RNA. The record originates from a study of T cell repertoires in aging, cancer and after chemotherapy. Across the whole study: Paired samples before and after chemotherapy came from chronic lymphocytic leukemia patients on fludarabine- or bendamustine-based regimens.

Study results and caveats: Median generation probability rose over the chemotherapy interval in each cancer cohort, suggesting rebound thymic output.

The germline V and J ends were trimmed by 2 bases and 0 bases, with 9 bases remaining between them. This CDR3 region has 15 residues. TRB rearrangements spanning V, D and J were amplified using mixed TRB-A/B primers. TCRdb reanalysed the multiplex PCR reads using MiXCR and keeps one entry per CDR3 protein. The data show about 5,000 distinct CDR3 sequences, roughly 29% seen once. The chain links TRBV12-3 or TRBV12-4 to TRBJ2-3; D not resolved. The TCR originated in a human donor with a blood cancer. The donor label of this sample is uncertain. The specimen sequenced was blood. The CDR3 coding sequence is TGTGCCAGCAGTTTATGGTCGGAGAGCACAGATACGCAGTATTTT. Translated: CASSLWSESTDTQYF.